The present TCR beta chain was sequenced within a study of T cells after yellow fever vaccination. General study results and limits: Among all clonotypes, a small share was observed in both CD4 and CD8 compartments.

From germline, CDR1 is SNHLY and CDR2 FYNNEI. Trimming removed 0 bases at V and 4 bases at J, with 2 bases between. The CDR3 sequence is 12 residues long. TCRdb used MiXCR to reprocess the 5' RACE reads, holding one entry per CDR3 protein. In the table there are some 420,000 distinct CDR3 sequences, around 20% of which are singletons. This clonotype was picked up many times. The target antigen is unknown. The chain recombines TRBV2 with TRBJ2-3; no definite D call. The source of this sequence is a man aged 18-30 years who received the YFV17D yellow fever vaccine. This sample comprised PBMCs, obtained before the yellow fever booster vaccination. CDR3 sequence (DNA): TGTGCCAGCAGTGAAGCGTCAGATACGCAGTATTTT. As protein: CASSEASDTQYF.